These 26 T cell receptor beta chains were sequenced from one sample in a study of blood T cells in healthy people across ages (dated by TCRdb to between 2015 and 2016). The library came from 5' RACE. The sequencing machine was an Illumina HiSeq 2500. A second PCR of about 7 to 12 cycles was run with a J-beta primer mix and a sample-barcoded 5' primer. Using fastp at Q25 and MiXCR, TCRdb reprocessed the public reads and kept productive beta chains. Duplicate CDR3 protein sequences are folded into a single record with the most common DNA and genes. A total of roughly 1,100,000 distinct CDR3 sequences appear in this sample, almost 25% of them only once. The ten biggest clones cover about 0.8% of the sample. This sample was shared with a second study, whose subject was T cells of mothers and their children.

Sequencing was performed on blood. These receptors were collected from a girl under 10 years old in good health.

CDR3 loop: CSASFRGELFF. DNA of the CDR3: TGCAGTGCTAGTTTCCGCGGGGAGCTGTTTTTT. This chain links TRBV20-1 with TRBJ2-2; no clear D. Germline values: CDR1 DFQATT, CDR2 SNEGSKA (reference sequence). V lost 3 bases and J lost 7, with 6 bases in between. The CDR3 sequence is 11 residues long.

This clonotype was seen only a few times. The chain carries TRBV6-5 and TRBJ1-1; D is undetermined. This CDR3 is 13 amino acids long. V was clipped by 3 bases and J by 4 bases, with 9 bases between them. The V gene's germline CDR1 is MNHEY and CDR2 SVGAGI. In nucleotides, the CDR3 is TGTGCCAGCAGTTATGGGGAGGCCACTGAAGCTTTCTTT. Translated, it gives CASSYGEATEAFF.

V and J are TRBV24-1 and TRBJ2-3, with D unclear. The germline V and J ends were trimmed by 9 bases and 6 bases, with 15 bases remaining between them. Germline loops: CDR1 KGHDR, CDR2 SFDVKD. The CDR3 is made up of 13 amino acids. The CDR3 here is CATGPPALDTQYF. CDR3 DNA sequence: TGTGCCACCGGGCCCCCCGCTTTGGATACGCAGTATTTT.

In regard to this clonotype: A clone one base away is much larger, so this may be a read error. The chain has TRBV6-5 and TRBJ1-2; D is unresolved. CDR3 length: 11 residues. Germline-derived CDR1 and CDR2 are MNHEY and SVGAGI. Between the trimmed V and J ends, which lost 7 bases and 4 bases, there was a span of 7 bases. This CDR3 is CASNDGYGYTF. The CDR3 coding sequence is TGTGCCAGCAATGACGGCTATGGCTACACCTTC.

The V and J genes are TRBV2 and TRBJ2-4; D call uncertain. V was cut by 10 bases and J by 1 base, with 11 bases left in between. Germline CDR1 reads SNHLY; CDR2 reads FYNNEI. The CDR3 covers 13 residues. The CDR3 coding sequence is TGTGCCATGATCGAAGGGGCCAAAAACATTCAGTACTTC. Protein: CAMIEGAKNIQYF.

The chain joins TRBV4-3 to TRBJ1-2; D might be TRBD1 (6 bases). CDR3 length: 17 residues. CDR1 is LGHNA and CDR2 is YSLEER in the germline V gene. V lost 2 bases and J 7 bases, leaving 23 bases between the germline ends. CDR3 DNA sequence: TGCGCCAGCAGCCAATCCAGGGGTTTTGTTGTTATGTTTGGCTACACCTTC. As protein: CASSQSRGFVVMFGYTF.

This chain connects TRBV4-1 to TRBJ2-3, with 7 bases identical to TRBD2. The CDR3 has 15 residues. The V gene end was trimmed by 7 bases and the J gene end by 4 bases; junction bases not matched to a gene: 11. Germline assignment: CDR1 MGHRA and CDR2 YSYEKL. CDR3 amino acids: CASNPGTAGADTQYF. The CDR3 coding sequence is TGCGCCAGCAACCCCGGGACGGCGGGGGCAGATACGCAGTATTTT.

This clonotype was detected only a few times. The chain has TRBV13 and TRBJ2-5; D not certain. V lost 5 bases to trimming and J lost 1 base, with 17 bases between them. The CDR3 is made up of 16 amino acids. Germline values: CDR1 PRHDT, CDR2 FYEKMQ (reference sequence). CDR3 sequence (DNA): TGTGCCAGCAGCCCACACTTGAGGCAGCCCCAAGAGACCCAGTACTTC. Residues: CASSPHLRQPQETQYF.

The gene calls are TRBV5-1 and TRBJ2-1; TRBD2 matches at 9 bases. The closer fit of TRBJ2-5 to the DNA end suggests the J call may be wrong. Germline values: CDR1 SGHRS, CDR2 YFSETQ. The length of the CDR3 is 16 residues. CDR3: CASSLRLAGTSETQYF. In DNA form, the CDR3 reads TGCGCCAGCAGCTTGCGGCTAGCGGGGACCTCAGAGACCCAGTACTTC.

V usage is TRBV4-1 and J usage is TRBJ2-1; TRBD2 matches 13 bases. With V trimmed by 1 base and J by 0 bases, 9 bases remained unmatched. Germline V gene lookup returns CDR1 MGHRA and CDR2 YSYEKL. The CDR3 sequence is 20 residues long. The CDR3 sequence is CASSQGRLAGGGSSYNEQFF. In nucleotides, the CDR3 is TGCGCCAGCAGCCAAGGGAGACTAGCGGGGGGAGGAAGCTCCTACAATGAGCAGTTCTTC.

In its sample, this clonotype was seen a few times. The chain has TRBV7-9 and TRBJ1-2; 9 nucleotides match TRBD1. The CDR3 runs to 14 residues. The V and J ends lost 4 bases and 4 bases, in that order; junction bases with no gene match: 4. CDR1 and CDR2 (germline): SEHNR, FQNEAQ (reference sequence). The CDR3: CASSWGQGSYGYTF. The CDR3, as DNA: TGTGCCAGCAGCTGGGGACAGGGAAGCTATGGCTACACCTTC. Complete variable domain (other parts from reference TRBV7-9 and TRBJ1-2): DTGVSQNPRHKITKRGQNVTFRCDPISEHNRLYWYRQTLGQGPEFLTYFQNEAQLEKSRLLSDRFSAERPKGSFSTLEIQRTEQGDSAMYLCASSWGQGSYGYTFGSGTRLTVV.

Many counts were recorded for this clonotype. The chain recombines TRBV20-1 with TRBJ1-1, with D possibly TRBD1 on 5 matching bases. CDR1 and CDR2 (germline): DFQATT, SNEGSKA (reference sequence). V was clipped by 4 bases and J by 5 bases, with 17 bases between them. This CDR3 region has 14 residues. CDR3: CSAIATGAWTEAFF. In DNA form, the CDR3 reads TGCAGTGCTATTGCCACTGGGGCCTGGACTGAAGCTTTCTTT.

The table lists this clonotype with many counts. This sequence joins TRBV7-2 and TRBJ2-3, with a tentative D call TRBD2 (6 bases). The ends were cut back, 5 bases at V and 6 bases at J, with 6 bases in the middle. Germline V gene sequence: CDR1 SGHTA, CDR2 FQGNSA. This CDR3 contains 11 residues. CDR3 region: CASSGGDTQYF. For the CDR3, the DNA is TGTGCCAGCAGCGGGGGGGATACGCAGTATTTT.

The rearrangement uses TRBV7-8 and TRBJ2-3; D ambiguous. From germline, CDR1 is SGHVS and CDR2 FQNEAQ. V lost 10 bases, J lost 3 bases, and 5 bases lay in between. The CDR3 covers 10 residues. CDR3 nucleotide sequence: TGTGCCACAATGACAGATACGCAGTATTTT. Protein: CATMTDTQYF.

This clonotype was found a few times. The chain combines TRBV12-3 or TRBV12-4 with TRBJ2-3, with D unresolved. V was clipped by 0 bases and J by 0 bases, with 7 bases between them. This CDR3 has 15 amino acids. CDR3 sequence (DNA): TGTGCCAGCAGTTTAGCCCTACCTAGCACAGATACGCAGTATTTT. It codes for CASSLALPSTDTQYF.

This chain uses TRBV12-3 or TRBV12-4 with TRBJ2-2; D is uncertain. The V and J ends lost 2 bases and 0 bases respectively, with 10 bases between them. This CDR3 spans 16 amino acids. CDR3 in amino acids: CASSLYAVANTGELFF. The CDR3 coding sequence is TGTGCCAGCAGTTTATATGCCGTAGCGAACACCGGGGAGCTGTTTTTT.

This clonotype was counted between two and nine times. J is TRBJ2-7 and V is TRBV4-1, with D possibly being TRBD1 or TRBD2 (5 bases each). Germline V gives CDR1 MGHRA, CDR2 YSYEKL. The length of the CDR3 is 14 residues. V shed 4 bases and J shed 3 bases, with 13 bases lying between them. CDR3 residues: CASSPSRGVYEQYF. The CDR3, as DNA: TGCGCCAGCAGCCCTTCCCGAGGGGTCTACGAGCAGTACTTC.

The chain joins TRBV7-9 to TRBJ2-3; D perhaps matches TRBD1 (5 bases). The CDR3 has 14 amino acids. V gave up 1 base and J gave up 1 base, with 6 bases separating them. In germline, CDR1 is SEHNR, CDR2 FQNEAQ (reference sequence). CDR3 sequence (DNA): TGTGCCAGCAGCTTAGAACAGGGCACAGATACGCAGTATTTT. Translation gives CASSLEQGTDTQYF.

The chain has TRBV27 and TRBJ1-5; the D is unclear. Trimming stripped 2 bases from V and 9 bases from J, with 8 bases between. This CDR3 is 12 amino acids long. CDR1 is MNHEY, CDR2 SMNVEV, per germline (reference sequence). CDR3 in DNA: TGTGCCAGCAGTTTAAATGGTTCGCCCCAGCATTTT. Translated: CASSLNGSPQHF.

As for this clonotype: Since a much larger clone is just one base distant, this may be a read error. The J gene is TRBJ2-5, the V gene TRBV9, with TRBD1 matching over 12 bases. This CDR3 comprises 15 residues. From germline, CDR1 is SGDLS and CDR2 YYNGEE. The trim removed 2 bases at V and 9 bases at J, leaving 8 bases unmatched. For the CDR3, the DNA is TGTGCCAGCAGCGTGGGGACAGGGGGCTGGGAGTCCCAGTACTTC. Protein sequence: CASSVGTGGWESQYF.

This clonotype was detected only a few times. V gene TRBV7-9 combines with J gene TRBJ2-5; TRBD2 matches 12 bases. V lost 8 bases and J lost 5; bases outside the gene matches: 12. Germline CDR1 SEHNR, CDR2 FQNEAQ (reference sequence). CDR3 length: 16 amino acids. CDR3 protein: CASLNGLAGRVETQYF. The CDR3 DNA reads as TGTGCCAGCTTGAACGGACTAGCGGGGCGGGTGGAGACCCAGTACTTC.

This clonotype was seen a few times. V usage is TRBV20-1 and J usage is TRBJ1-2, with D unclear. Trimming shortened V by 5 bases and J by 13 bases, and 11 bases separated the two germline ends. The CDR3 totals 9 residues. Per germline, CDR1 DFQATT and CDR2 SNEGSKA (reference sequence). CDR3 nucleotides: TGCAGTGCTCATCCTCCTGGCACCTTC. This encodes CSAHPPGTF.

V and J are TRBV10-3 and TRBJ1-1; no clear D. CDR1 is ENHRY and CDR2 is SYGVKD in the germline V gene. Trimming left V 2 bases short and J 4 bases short, with 23 bases between. The CDR3 has 18 residues. The CDR3 protein is CAISEMDPLTAKATEAFF. CDR3 nucleotide sequence: TGTGCCATCAGTGAGATGGATCCCCTCACAGCGAAGGCCACTGAAGCTTTCTTT.

This clonotype was counted between two and nine times. This sequence joins TRBV10-3 and TRBJ2-7, with 7 bases identical to TRBD2. The tail of the sequence fits TRBJ2-1 better, so the J call may be wrong. CDR1 and CDR2 from the germline V gene are ENHRY and SYGVKD. This CDR3 has 13 residues. In nucleotides, the CDR3 is TGTGCCATCGGGGGGGACCACTACAATGAGCAGTTCTTC. Translation gives CAIGGDHYNEQFF.

V is TRBV7-9 and J is TRBJ2-5, with 9 nucleotides matching TRBD1. Germline CDR1 and CDR2: SEHNR and FQNEAQ (reference sequence). The CDR3 sequence is 15 residues long. Trimming took 6 bases from V and 5 from J; bases not matched to a gene: 10. CDR3 in amino acids: CASRRDRGLEETQYF. CDR3 DNA: TGTGCCAGCAGGCGTGACAGGGGGTTGGAGGAGACCCAGTACTTC.

This clonotype was counted a few times. V and J are TRBV28 and TRBJ2-7; D perhaps matches TRBD1 (7 bases). V lost 8 bases to trimming and J lost 10 bases, with 15 bases between them. This CDR3 contains 11 residues. The germline V gene encodes CDR1 MDHEN and CDR2 SYDVKM. The CDR3 DNA reads TGTGCCAGCGGAGGGACAGTTAATCAGTACTTC. Translating it yields CASGGTVNQYF.